This entry lists 30 T cell receptor beta chains sequenced from one sample in a study of cytomegalovirus exposure and HLA in healthy donors (dated by TCRdb to about 2017). The library relied on the immunoSEQ multiplex PCR assay. In its TCRdb copy, this immuneACCESS table keeps in-frame sequences only and misses some clones. Where compared with another copy, unresolved V genes explain less than half of these, and the others have no known cause. This sample is represented by about 190,000 clones; about 80% of them were singletons. The ten top clones hold around 7% of the sample. Sample: PBMCs. The receptor source for this set is a man younger than 30 in good health and CMV-seropositive.

The chain is built from TRBV18 and TRBJ1-3; 7 bases agree with TRBD1. Germline V gene data show CDR1 as KGHSH and CDR2 as LQKENI. The V and J ends lost 8 bases and 0 bases, in that order; junction bases with no gene match: 13. The CDR3 totals 17 residues. The CDR3 DNA is TGTGCCAGCACCACAGGGGACTTACCCTACTCTGGAAACACCATATATTTT. Amino acids: CASTTGDLPYSGNTIYF. Complete variable domain (other parts from reference TRBV18 and TRBJ1-3): NAGVMQNPRHLVRRRGQEARLRCSPMKGHSHVYWYRQLPEEGLKFMVYLQKENIIDESGMPKERFSAEFPKEGPSILRIQQVVRGDSAAYFCASTTGDLPYSGNTIYFGEGSWLTVV.

This chain joins TRBV9 and TRBJ2-1, with D perhaps TRBD2 (6 bases). This CDR3 contains 18 residues. Germline V gene lookup returns CDR1 SGDLS and CDR2 YYNGEE. With 0 bases removed from V and 3 bases from J, the gap between germline ends came to 19 bases. The CDR3 loop reads CASSVDVWAGLYYNEQFF. CDR3 sequence (DNA): TGTGCCAGCAGCGTAGATGTATGGGCGGGACTCTACTACAATGAGCAGTTCTTC.

The chain combines TRBV4-3 with TRBJ2-2, with D hard to call. From germline, CDR1 is LGHNA and CDR2 YSLEER. The ends were cut back, 2 bases at V and 2 bases at J, with 9 bases in the middle. This CDR3 contains 15 residues. The CDR3 DNA is TGCGCCAGCAGCCAATCGCTACCAAACACCGGGGAGCTGTTTTTT. Protein: CASSQSLPNTGELFF.

In its sample, this clone was seen a few times. V and J are TRBV7-6 and TRBJ2-7; D might be TRBD2 (6 bases). The V end was cut by 0 bases, the J end by 1 base, with 10 bases between. Germline CDR1 is SGHVS and CDR2 is FNYEAQ. This CDR3 is 15 amino acids long. CDR3 DNA sequence: TGTGCCAGCAGCTTAGCTCAGGGAGGTTCCTACGAGCAGTACTTC. It translates to CASSLAQGGSYEQYF. Using reference TRBV7-6 and TRBJ2-7 for the parts outside the CDR3, the full variable domain is GAGVSQSPRYKVTKRGQDVALRCDPISGHVSLYWYRQALGQGPEFLTYFNYEAQQDKSGLPNDRFSAERPEGSISTLTIQRTEQRDSAMYRCASSLAQGGSYEQYFGPGTRLTVT.

The chain recombines TRBV5-4 with TRBJ2-1, with 9 bases lining up with TRBD1. This CDR3 comprises 14 residues. V was pared by 4 bases and J by 10 bases, with 9 bases of the junction left unmatched. Germline CDR1 is SGHNT and CDR2 is YYREEE (reference sequence). As DNA, the CDR3 is TGTGCCAGCAGCCTGGGGACAGGGAGAGGGGAGCAGTTCTTC. Amino acids: CASSLGTGRGEQFF.

This chain links TRBV19 with TRBJ2-5; 9 bases map to TRBD1. In germline, CDR1 is LNHDA, CDR2 SQIVND (reference sequence). The CDR3 totals 14 residues. Trimming cost V 4 bases and J 5 bases; bases outside gene matches: 5. The CDR3 DNA is TGTGCCAGTAGTACAATCGGACAGGGGGAGACCCAGTACTTC. Translation: CASSTIGQGETQYF.

The V and J genes are TRBV11-2 and TRBJ2-7; D is ambiguous. In germline, CDR1 is SGHAT, CDR2 FQNNGV. The CDR3 loop spans 14 amino acids. V was cut by 3 bases and J by 1 base, with 10 bases left in between. CDR3 loop: CASSFRGQSYEQYF. CDR3 nucleotide sequence: TGTGCCAGCAGCTTCCGCGGCCAGTCCTACGAGCAGTACTTC.

The rearrangement joins TRBV5-4 to TRBJ2-7; 9 nucleotides match TRBD2. V lost 1 base and J lost 2; bases outside the gene matches: 7. This CDR3 contains 16 residues. Germline V gene lookup returns CDR1 SGHNT and CDR2 YYREEE (reference sequence). CDR3 in DNA: TGTGCCAGCAGCTTGCCCGGAGCTAGCGGGGCCTACGAGCAGTACTTC. The encoded protein is CASSLPGASGAYEQYF.

This clone was seen a handful of times. The chain couples TRBV7-3 to TRBJ2-1, with TRBD2 identical over 8 bases. The CDR3 is 14 amino acids. V gave up 5 bases and J gave up 5 bases; unmatched junction bases: 5. The germline V gene encodes CDR1 SGHTA and CDR2 FQGTGA. In DNA, the CDR3 is TGTGCCAGCAGCACACTTAGCGGGAACAATGAGCAGTTCTTC. It yields the protein CASSTLSGNNEQFF.

The J gene is TRBJ1-4, the V gene TRBV19, with 7 bases aligning to TRBD1. The CDR3 runs to 14 residues. Trimming took 6 bases from V and 5 from J; bases not matched to a gene: 6. Germline CDR1 LNHDA, CDR2 SQIVND (reference sequence). The CDR3, as DNA: TGTGCCAGTAGGTACAGGGGACCGAATGAAAAACTGTTTTTT. Residues: CASRYRGPNEKLFF.

J is TRBJ2-7 and V is TRBV27; 7 bases agree with TRBD1. CDR1 is MNHEY, CDR2 SMNVEV, per germline (reference sequence). With V trimmed by 5 bases and J by 0 bases, 7 bases remained unmatched. This CDR3 comprises 15 residues. In DNA, the CDR3 is TGTGCCAGCAGTCTACACAGGGGATCCTCCTACGAGCAGTACTTC. Its protein is CASSLHRGSSYEQYF.

This clone appeared once. The chain employs TRBV28 and TRBJ2-7, with TRBD1 matching over 11 bases. The junction had 11 bases not matched to a gene; V was cut back by 4 bases and J by 3 bases. CDR3 size: 17 residues. Germline CDR1 MDHEN, CDR2 SYDVKM. The CDR3 DNA is TGTGCCAGCAGTTCCGCATGGGGACAGGGGGGGGACTACGAGCAGTACTTC. It translates to CASSSAWGQGGDYEQYF.

The chain combines TRBV4-2 with TRBJ2-7; 10 bases align to TRBD2. The germline V gene has CDR1 LGHNA and CDR2 YNFKEQ. V gave up 4 bases and J gave up 0 bases; unmatched junction bases: 0. CDR3 length: 14 residues. CDR3 loop: CASSPSGSSYEQYF. CDR3 bases: TGTGCCAGCAGCCCTAGCGGGAGCTCCTACGAGCAGTACTTC.

This clone was detected a few times. This rearrangement joins TRBV19 to TRBJ1-5; 10 positions agree with TRBD1. The CDR3 is 18 amino acids. The junction had 19 bases not matched to a gene; V was cut back by 7 bases and J by 7 bases. Germline V gene sequence: CDR1 LNHDA, CDR2 SQIVND (reference sequence). CDR3 bases: TGTGCCAGTAAAACACGCCGGGACAGGGGTAAGGTTAAGCAGCCCCAGCATTTT. It specifies CASKTRRDRGKVKQPQHF.

In this sample, this clone turned up once. The chain joins TRBV28 to TRBJ1-2; a weak D match, TRBD1 (5 bases). The germline V gene encodes CDR1 MDHEN and CDR2 SYDVKM. The ends were cut back, 6 bases at V and 1 base at J, with 9 bases in the middle. This CDR3 has 13 residues. The CDR3 loop is CASSAGVNYGYTF. The DNA for the CDR3 is TGTGCCAGCAGCGCGGGGGTTAACTATGGCTACACCTTC.

This clone showed up just once. The chain has TRBV9 and TRBJ1-1; D is unclear. Trimming removed 2 bases at V and 4 bases at J, with 15 bases between. This CDR3 region has 15 residues. Germline V gene data show CDR1 as SGDLS and CDR2 as YYNGEE. The CDR3 nucleotides are TGTGCCAGCAGCGTCGGAGTCAGCTCGGGCACTGAAGCTTTCTTT. Translating gives CASSVGVSSGTEAFF.

The J gene is TRBJ1-1, the V gene TRBV19; possible D gene TRBD1, 6 bases. The CDR3 extends over 15 amino acids. V lost 10 bases, J lost 2 bases, and 20 bases lay in between. The germline V gene encodes CDR1 LNHDA and CDR2 SQIVND (reference sequence). CDR3 nucleotides: TGTGCCACATCATTCGGGGGGGGGCTTAACACTGAAGCTTTCTTT. It translates to CATSFGGGLNTEAFF.

This chain joins TRBV10-3 and TRBJ2-7; 7 bases are shared with TRBD1. The germline V gene has CDR1 ENHRY and CDR2 SYGVKD. This CDR3 spans 14 amino acids. V dropped 6 bases and J dropped 0; count of bases not matched to a gene: 5. The CDR3 nucleotides read TGTGCCATCAGCCACAGGGGACGCTCCTACGAGCAGTACTTC. Amino acid sequence: CAISHRGRSYEQYF.

V usage is TRBV29-1 and J usage is TRBJ2-1; 7 nucleotides align to TRBD2. This CDR3 contains 15 residues. Germline CDR1 SQVTM, CDR2 ANQGSEA. Trimming took 3 bases from V and 10 from J; bases not matched to a gene: 15. The CDR3, as DNA: TGCAGCGTTGAGGTTTTTGGGGGAGGGCTGAACGAGCAGTTCTTC. Encoded protein: CSVEVFGGGLNEQFF.

The chain uses TRBV5-1 and TRBJ2-5; D gene unclear. The CDR3 consists of 16 residues. Germline CDR1 is SGHRS and CDR2 is YFSETQ. V lost 4 bases and J 1 base, leaving 17 bases between the germline ends. In nucleotides, the CDR3 is TGCGCCAGCAGCCTACTCGGCAGGATGGGCCAAGAGACCCAGTACTTC. Protein sequence: CASSLLGRMGQETQYF.

The chain has TRBV7-2 and TRBJ2-7; D may be TRBD1 (6 bases). The CDR3 length is 14 residues. Between the trimmed V and J ends, which lost 6 bases and 7 bases, there was a span of 19 bases. Germline V gene lookup returns CDR1 SGHTA and CDR2 FQGNSA. CDR3 residues: CASRLQGLTREQYF. CDR3 coding DNA: TGTGCCAGCAGATTGCAGGGGTTAACACGAGAGCAGTACTTC. Filled out from reference TRBV7-2 and TRBJ2-7, the complete variable domain reads GAGVSQSPSNKVTEKGKDVELRCDPISGHTALYWYRQSLGQGLEFLIYFQGNSAPDKSGLPSDRFSAERTGGSVSTLTIQRTQQEDSAVYLCASRLQGLTREQYFGPGTRLTVT.

The CDR3 coding sequence is TGTGCCAGCAGCCTCCGGCTAGCGGGCTTAGTCTACGAGCAGTACTTC. Its protein product is CASSLRLAGLVYEQYF. The chain couples TRBV6-6 to TRBJ2-7, with 8 bases that match TRBD2. This CDR3 comprises 16 residues. Germline values: CDR1 MNHNY, CDR2 SVGAGI (reference sequence). J lost 3 bases, V lost 6 bases, and 13 bases had no gene match.

The CDR3 protein is CASSPHLGITGTYEQYF. The CDR3 DNA reads as TGTGCCAGCAGTCCTCATCTTGGTATTACAGGGACCTACGAGCAGTACTTC. The rearrangement uses TRBV28 and TRBJ2-7; tentatively, D is TRBD1 (6 bases). Germline CDR1 reads MDHEN; CDR2 reads SYDVKM. The V end was cut by 5 bases, the J end by 2 bases, with 22 bases between. The CDR3 loop spans 17 amino acids.

The chain employs TRBV7-8 and TRBJ2-4, with a tentative D call TRBD2 (5 bases). From germline, CDR1 is SGHVS and CDR2 FQNEAQ. V dropped 5 bases and J dropped 0 bases, with 14 bases sitting between them. The CDR3 covers 16 residues. CDR3 in amino acids: CASSLRRELAKNIQYF. CDR3 in DNA: TGTGCCAGCAGCCTGCGTCGGGAACTAGCCAAAAACATTCAGTACTTC.

J is TRBJ2-1 and V is TRBV10-3, with TRBD2 identical over 9 bases. CDR1 is ENHRY, CDR2 SYGVKD, per germline. The CDR3 covers 14 residues. V shed 3 bases, J shed 9 bases, and the junction held 6 bases outside the gene matches. CDR3 sequence reads: CAISDAGGPREQFF. The CDR3 region has the DNA TGTGCCATCAGTGACGCGGGAGGGCCTCGTGAGCAGTTCTTC.

The V call is TRBV29-1, the J call TRBJ2-1; 10 positions agree with TRBD1. Germline CDR1 and CDR2: SQVTM and ANQGSEA. This CDR3 is 15 amino acids long. After removal of 5 bases from V and 4 bases from J, the junction contained 8 bases not matched to a gene. CDR3 bases: TGCAGCGTTCGTCAGACAGGGGGCTCTTACAATGAGCAGTTCTTC. Translation gives CSVRQTGGSYNEQFF.

This rearrangement joins TRBV28 to TRBJ1-1, with TRBD1 matching over 9 bases. Germline CDR1 is MDHEN and CDR2 is SYDVKM. The CDR3 is 14 residues long. With V trimmed by 5 bases and J by 6 bases, 7 bases remained unmatched. CDR3 amino acids: CASSKQGARAEAFF. The DNA of the CDR3 is TGTGCCAGCAGTAAACAGGGGGCAAGGGCTGAAGCTTTCTTT.

The chain carries TRBV6-1 and TRBJ2-1; 7 nucleotides align to TRBD2. The CDR3 runs 15 residues. V trimming: 8 bases; J trimming: 5 bases; junction bases outside the gene matches: 12. Germline V gene data show CDR1 as MNHNS and CDR2 as SASEGT. CDR3 bases: TGTGCCAGCCTCGATCCCCGACTAGCTGACAATGAGCAGTTCTTC. Protein sequence: CASLDPRLADNEQFF.

The V call is TRBV5-1, the J call TRBJ1-1, with no clear D. This CDR3 has 15 residues. Germline V gives CDR1 SGHRS, CDR2 YFSETQ. The V end lost 4 bases, the J end lost 2 bases, and 15 bases lay between the germline ends. In nucleotides, the CDR3 is TGCGCCAGCAGCCAAGGACTGGGAAGTAACACTGAAGCTTTCTTT. Its translation: CASSQGLGSNTEAFF.

V usage is TRBV28 and J usage is TRBJ2-3, with no clear D. The CDR3 spans 13 residues. The V end lost 5 bases, the J end lost 2 bases, and 8 bases lay between the germline ends. Per germline, CDR1 MDHEN and CDR2 SYDVKM. The CDR3 reads CASSPLITDTQYF. For the CDR3, the DNA is TGTGCCAGCAGTCCCCTTATCACAGATACGCAGTATTTT.